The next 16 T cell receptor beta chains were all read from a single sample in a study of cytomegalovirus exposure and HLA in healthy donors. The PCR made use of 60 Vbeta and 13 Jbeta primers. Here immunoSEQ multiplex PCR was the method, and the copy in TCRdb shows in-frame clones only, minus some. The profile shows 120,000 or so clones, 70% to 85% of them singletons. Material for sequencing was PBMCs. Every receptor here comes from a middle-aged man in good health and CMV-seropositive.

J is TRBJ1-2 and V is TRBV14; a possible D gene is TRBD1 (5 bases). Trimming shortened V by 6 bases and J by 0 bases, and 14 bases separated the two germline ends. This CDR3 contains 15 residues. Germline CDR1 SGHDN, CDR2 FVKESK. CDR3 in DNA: TGTGCCAGCAGGGACGTGCGGGGGTCTAACTATGGCTACACCTTC. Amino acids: CASRDVRGSNYGYTF.

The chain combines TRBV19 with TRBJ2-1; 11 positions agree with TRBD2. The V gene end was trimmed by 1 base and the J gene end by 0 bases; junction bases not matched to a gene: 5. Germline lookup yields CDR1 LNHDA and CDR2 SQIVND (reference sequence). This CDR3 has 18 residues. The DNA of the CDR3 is TGTGCCAGTAGTATAGCCCCGGGACTAGCGGTCTCCTACAATGAGCAGTTCTTC. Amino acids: CASSIAPGLAVSYNEQFF.

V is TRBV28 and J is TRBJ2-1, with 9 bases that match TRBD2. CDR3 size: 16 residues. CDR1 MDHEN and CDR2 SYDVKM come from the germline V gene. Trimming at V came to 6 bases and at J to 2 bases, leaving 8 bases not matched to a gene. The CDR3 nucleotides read TGTGCCAGCAGACCCTCTGCGGGAGGGCCCTACAATGAGCAGTTCTTC. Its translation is CASRPSAGGPYNEQFF.

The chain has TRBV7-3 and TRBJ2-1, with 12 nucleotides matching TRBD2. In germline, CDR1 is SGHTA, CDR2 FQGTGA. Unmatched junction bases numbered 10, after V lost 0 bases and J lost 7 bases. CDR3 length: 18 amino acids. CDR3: CASSLTSRLAGGINEQFF. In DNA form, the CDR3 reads TGTGCCAGCAGCTTAACTTCTCGGCTAGCGGGAGGGATAAATGAGCAGTTCTTC.

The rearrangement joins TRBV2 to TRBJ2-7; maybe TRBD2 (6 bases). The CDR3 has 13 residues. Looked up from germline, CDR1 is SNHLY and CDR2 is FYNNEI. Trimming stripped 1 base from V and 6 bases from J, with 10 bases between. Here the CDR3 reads CASSEGRVGEQYF. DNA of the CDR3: TGTGCCAGCAGTGAAGGGAGGGTCGGCGAGCAGTACTTC.

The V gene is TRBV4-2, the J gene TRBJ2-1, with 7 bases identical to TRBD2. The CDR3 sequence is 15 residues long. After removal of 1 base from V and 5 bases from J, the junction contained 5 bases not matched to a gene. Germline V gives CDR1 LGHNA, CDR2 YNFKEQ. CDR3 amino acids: CASSQVPSGNNEQFF. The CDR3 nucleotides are TGTGCCAGCAGCCAAGTGCCTAGCGGAAACAATGAGCAGTTCTTC.

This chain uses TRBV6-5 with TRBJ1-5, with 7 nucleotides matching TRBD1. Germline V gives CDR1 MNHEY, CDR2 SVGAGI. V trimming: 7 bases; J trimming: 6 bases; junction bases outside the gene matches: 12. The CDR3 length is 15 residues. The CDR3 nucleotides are TGTGCCAGCAACACCAGACAGGGATCGGGTCAGCCCCAGCATTTT. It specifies CASNTRQGSGQPQHF.

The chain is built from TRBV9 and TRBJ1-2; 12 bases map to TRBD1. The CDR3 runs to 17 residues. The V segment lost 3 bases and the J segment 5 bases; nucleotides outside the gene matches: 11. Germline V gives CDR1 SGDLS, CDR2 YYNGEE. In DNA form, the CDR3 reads TGTGCCAGCAGCGCGGCCGGGACAGGGGGCTACAGATATGGCTACACCTTC. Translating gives CASSAAGTGGYRYGYTF.

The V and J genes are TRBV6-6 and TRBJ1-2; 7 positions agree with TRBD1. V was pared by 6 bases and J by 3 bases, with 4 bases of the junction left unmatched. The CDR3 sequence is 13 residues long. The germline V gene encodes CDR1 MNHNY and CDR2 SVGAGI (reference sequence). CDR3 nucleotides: TGTGCCAGCAGGGAGGGACAGTACTATGGCTACACCTTC. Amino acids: CASREGQYYGYTF.

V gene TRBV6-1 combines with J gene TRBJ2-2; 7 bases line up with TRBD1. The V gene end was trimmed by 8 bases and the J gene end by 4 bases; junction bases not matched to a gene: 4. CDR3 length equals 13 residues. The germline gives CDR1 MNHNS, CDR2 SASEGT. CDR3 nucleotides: TGTGCCAGCCAGGGGGAAGGCACCGGGGAGCTGTTTTTT. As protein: CASQGEGTGELFF.

The DNA for the CDR3 is TGCGCCAGCAGCTCAGACACAGGGGAAGTAGCAGAAAAACTGTTTTTT. Its translation is CASSSDTGEVAEKLFF. The gene calls are TRBV5-1 and TRBJ1-4; 7 bases agree with TRBD1. Trimming cost V 3 bases and J 8 bases; bases outside gene matches: 13. CDR1 and CDR2 from the germline V gene are SGHRS and YFSETQ. This CDR3 comprises 16 residues. Full variable domain (remainder filled in from reference TRBV5-1 and TRBJ1-4): KAGVTQTPRYLIKTRGQQVTLSCSPISGHRSVSWYQQTPGQGLQFLFEYFSETQRNKGNFPGRFSGRQFSNSRSEMNVSTLELGDSALYLCASSSDTGEVAEKLFFGSGTQLSVL.

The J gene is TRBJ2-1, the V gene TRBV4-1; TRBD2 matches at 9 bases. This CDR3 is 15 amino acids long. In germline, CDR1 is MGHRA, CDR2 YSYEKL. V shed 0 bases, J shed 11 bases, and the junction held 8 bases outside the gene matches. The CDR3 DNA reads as TGCGCCAGCAGCCAAGAATCCAGCGGGGGGATCAAGCAGTTCTTC. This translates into CASSQESSGGIKQFF.

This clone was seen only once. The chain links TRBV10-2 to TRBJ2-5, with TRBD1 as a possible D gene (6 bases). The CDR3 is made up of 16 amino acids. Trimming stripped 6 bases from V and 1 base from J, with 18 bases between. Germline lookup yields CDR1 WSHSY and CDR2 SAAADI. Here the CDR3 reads CASSDLRWGLQETQYF. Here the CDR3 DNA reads TGCGCCAGCAGCGACCTGCGGTGGGGGCTCCAAGAGACCCAGTACTTC.

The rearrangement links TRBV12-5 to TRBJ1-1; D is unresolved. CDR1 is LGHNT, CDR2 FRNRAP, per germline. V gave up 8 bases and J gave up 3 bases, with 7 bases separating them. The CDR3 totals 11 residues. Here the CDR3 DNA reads TGTGCTAGTTCGGGATACACTGAAGCTTTCTTT. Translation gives CASSGYTEAFF.

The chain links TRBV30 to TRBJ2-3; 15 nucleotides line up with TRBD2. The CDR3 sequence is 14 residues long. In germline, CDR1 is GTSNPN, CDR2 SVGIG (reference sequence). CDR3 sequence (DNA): TGTGCTAGGACTAGCGGGGGGGCCACAGATACGCAGTATTTT. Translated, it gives CARTSGGATDTQYF.

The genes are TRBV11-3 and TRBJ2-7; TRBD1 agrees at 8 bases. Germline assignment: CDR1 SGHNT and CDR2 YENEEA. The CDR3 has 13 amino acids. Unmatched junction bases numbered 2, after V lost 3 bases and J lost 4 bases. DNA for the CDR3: TGTGCCAGCAGCTTGGGACAGGAATACGAGCAGTACTTC. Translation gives CASSLGQEYEQYF.